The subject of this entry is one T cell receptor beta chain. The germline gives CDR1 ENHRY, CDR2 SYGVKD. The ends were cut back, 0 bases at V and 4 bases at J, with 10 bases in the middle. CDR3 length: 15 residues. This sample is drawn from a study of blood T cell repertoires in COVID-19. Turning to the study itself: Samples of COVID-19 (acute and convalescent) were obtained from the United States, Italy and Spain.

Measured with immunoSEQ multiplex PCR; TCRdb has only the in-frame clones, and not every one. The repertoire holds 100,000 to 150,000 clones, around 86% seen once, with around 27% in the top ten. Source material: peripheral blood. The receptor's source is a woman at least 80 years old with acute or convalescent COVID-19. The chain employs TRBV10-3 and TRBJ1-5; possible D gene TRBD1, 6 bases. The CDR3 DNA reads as TGTGCCATCAGTGAGTCCCCAGGGGCGAATCAGCCCCAGCATTTT. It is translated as CAISESPGANQPQHF.